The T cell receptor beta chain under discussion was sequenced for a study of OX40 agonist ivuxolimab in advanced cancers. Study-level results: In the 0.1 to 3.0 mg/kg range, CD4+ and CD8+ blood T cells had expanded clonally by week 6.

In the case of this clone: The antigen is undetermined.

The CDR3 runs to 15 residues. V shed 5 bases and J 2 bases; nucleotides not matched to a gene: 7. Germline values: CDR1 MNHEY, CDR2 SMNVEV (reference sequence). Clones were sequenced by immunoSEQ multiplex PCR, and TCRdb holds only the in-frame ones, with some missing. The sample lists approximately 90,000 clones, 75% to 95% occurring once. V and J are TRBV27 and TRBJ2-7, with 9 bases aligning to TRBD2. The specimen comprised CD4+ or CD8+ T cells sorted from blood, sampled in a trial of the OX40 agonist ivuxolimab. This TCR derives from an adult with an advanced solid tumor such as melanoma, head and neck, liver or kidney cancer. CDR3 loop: CASSLGLARTYEQYF. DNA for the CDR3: TGTGCCAGCAGTCTCGGACTAGCGCGTACCTACGAGCAGTACTTC.